This T cell receptor (beta chain) comes out of a study of technical replicates of blood from a few donors. Data came from immunoSEQ multiplex PCR; TCRdb stores just in-frame clones and leaves some out. The sample carries under 95,000 clones, approximately 95% recorded once. This receptor was taken from a human donor in good health. Sequencing was performed on T cells isolated from PBMCs.

The CDR3: CASNSGNTEAFF. The CDR3 DNA sequence: TGTGCCAGCAATTCCGGGAACACTGAAGCTTTCTTT. The rearrangement joins TRBV2 to TRBJ1-1, with D unresolved. Germline V lookup: CDR1 SNHLY, CDR2 FYNNEI. CDR3 size: 12 residues. The V gene lost 7 bases and the J gene lost 1 base, with 7 bases spanning the gap.